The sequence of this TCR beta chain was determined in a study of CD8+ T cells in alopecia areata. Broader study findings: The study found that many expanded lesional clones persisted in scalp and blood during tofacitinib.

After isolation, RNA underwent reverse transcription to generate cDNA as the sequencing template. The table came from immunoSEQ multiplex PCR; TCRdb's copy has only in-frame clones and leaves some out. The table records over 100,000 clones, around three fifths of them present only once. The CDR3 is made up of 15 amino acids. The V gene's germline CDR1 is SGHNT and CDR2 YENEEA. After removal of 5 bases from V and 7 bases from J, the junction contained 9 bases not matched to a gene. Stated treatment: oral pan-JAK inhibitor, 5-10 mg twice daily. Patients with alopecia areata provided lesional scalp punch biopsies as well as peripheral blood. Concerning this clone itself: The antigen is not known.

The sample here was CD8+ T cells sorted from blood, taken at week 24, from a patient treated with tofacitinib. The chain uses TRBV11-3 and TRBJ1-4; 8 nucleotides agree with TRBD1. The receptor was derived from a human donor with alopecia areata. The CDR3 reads CASSPNRGRGEKLFF. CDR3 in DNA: TGTGCCAGCAGCCCAAACAGGGGGAGGGGTGAAAAACTGTTTTTT.